This TCR beta chain was identified during a study of a mutant IDH1 vaccine in newly diagnosed glioma. At the level of the study: Patients received vaccination from 4-6 weeks after radiotherapy alone, or with temozolomide cycles.

Details on this clone: The antigen remains unidentified.

Here immunoSEQ multiplex PCR was the method, and the copy in TCRdb shows in-frame clones only, minus some. Of under 45,000 clones listed, 80% to 95% are singletons. With 0 bases removed from V and 1 base from J, the gap between germline ends came to 16 bases. Per the germline V gene, CDR1 is SGHVS and CDR2 is FQNEAQ. This CDR3 spans 17 amino acids. Specified time point: week 23, last vaccination. A 20-mer mutant IDH1 peptide at 300 ug was injected subcutaneously with topical imiquimod. V and J are TRBV7-8 and TRBJ2-7, with D hard to call. The specimen was PBMCs, collected from a glioma patient whose treatment included an IDH1 peptide vaccine. This clonotype was sampled from a man aged 50 or older with glioma. CDR3 coding DNA: TGTGCCAGCAGCTTAGCGCTAAGATCAGGTCGGTCCTACGAGCAGTACTTC. It encodes CASSLALRSGRSYEQYF.